A single T cell receptor beta chain is shown here with its context. Its antigen is unidentified. This specimen belongs to a study of Ad26.COV2.S vaccination and SARS-CoV-2 variants. Across the whole study: Donor got 5x10^10 or 1x10^11 viral particles of Ad26.COV2.S. Study-wide points: While placebo recipients had lower spike-specific TCR breadth, vaccine recipients had more. Substantial response breadth was reportedly seen for spike-specific CD8+ and CD4+ T cells after vaccination.

Trimming pared 4 bases from V and 6 bases from J, leaving 14 bases between. The CDR3 runs 14 residues. Germline-derived CDR1 and CDR2 are MGHRA and YSYEKL. Measured with immunoSEQ multiplex PCR; TCRdb has only the in-frame clones, and not every one. The repertoire holds approximately 420,000 clones, approximately 88% seen once, with around 3.6% in the top ten. The treatment: approximately 18 received Ad26.COV2.S at low or high dose, single or two shots; about 5 received placebo; per-sample allocation not given. Specimen acquisition occurred on day 63 following the initial vaccine or placebo injection.

The chain uses TRBV4-1 and TRBJ2-3, with D hard to call. The source was peripheral blood, collected in a trial of Ad26.COV2.S vaccine versus placebo. The TCR originated in a person between 18 and 65 years old who received the Ad26.COV2.S COVID-19 vaccine or a placebo. The CDR3 DNA follows: TGCGCCAGCAGCCCTGGGCCCTTTCCCGATACGCAGTATTTT. Its protein is CASSPGPFPDTQYF.